These 10 T cell receptor beta chains originate from one sample sequenced in a study of blood T cell repertoires in COVID-19. TCRdb's table, derived via immunoSEQ multiplex PCR, lists solely in-frame clones and lacks some. The sample lists about 140,000 clones, around 89% occurring once. The sample was peripheral blood. These receptors came from an elderly woman with acute or convalescent COVID-19.

The chain combines TRBV30 with TRBJ1-1, with D possibly TRBD1 on 5 matching bases. Trimming took 3 bases from V and 5 from J, leaving 13 bases between them. Germline lookup yields CDR1 GTSNPN and CDR2 SVGIG (reference sequence). This CDR3 is 13 amino acids long. CDR3 bases: TGTGCCTGGAGCCGGGGTGGGGGGACTGAAGCTTTCTTT. As protein: CAWSRGGGTEAFF.

This clone came up once. The V gene is TRBV6-1, the J gene TRBJ1-6, with D tentatively TRBD1 (6 bases). V was trimmed by 2 bases and J by 13 bases, leaving 15 bases between them. The CDR3 consists of 14 residues. CDR1 and CDR2 (germline): MNHNS, SASEGT. The CDR3 reads CASSERDNRSPLHF. The CDR3 coding sequence is TGTGCCAGCAGTGAAAGGGACAACCGGAGCCCCCTCCACTTT.

The rearrangement joins TRBV6-2 or TRBV6-3 to TRBJ2-5; 7 nucleotides agree with TRBD1. Germline CDR1 is MNHEY and CDR2 is SVGEGT. V shed 5 bases, J shed 7 bases, and the junction held 10 bases outside the gene matches. This CDR3 contains 14 residues. CDR3 protein: CASSTGTATRTQYF. The CDR3 DNA reads as TGTGCCAGCAGTACCGGGACAGCGACGAGGACCCAGTACTTC.

In nucleotides, the CDR3 is TGTGCCAGCAGTTATACGCCCAGGGGGACAGATACGCAGTATTTT. It codes for CASSYTPRGTDTQYF. V and J are TRBV27 and TRBJ2-3; 7 bases line up with TRBD1. CDR1 is MNHEY, CDR2 SMNVEV, per germline (reference sequence). Trimming at V came to 4 bases and at J to 3 bases, leaving 7 bases not matched to a gene. The CDR3 sequence is 15 residues long.

The rearrangement joins TRBV3-1 (or the pseudogene TRBV3-2) to TRBJ2-1; unclear D gene. Germline loops: CDR1 LGHDT, CDR2 YNNKEL (reference sequence). V lost 0 bases, J lost 4 bases, and 4 bases lay in between. The CDR3 covers 13 residues. The CDR3 loop reads CASSQEEYNEQFF. CDR3 DNA sequence: TGTGCCAGCAGCCAAGAAGAGTACAATGAGCAGTTCTTC.

The V gene is TRBV5-5, the J gene TRBJ1-1; 7 bases map to TRBD1. The V segment lost 4 bases and the J segment 1 base; nucleotides outside the gene matches: 4. CDR3 length: 14 amino acids. The germline V gene has CDR1 SGHKS and CDR2 YYEKEE (reference sequence). CDR3 DNA sequence: TGTGCCAGCAGCGCAGGGGGTCGGAACACTGAAGCTTTCTTT. It codes for CASSAGGRNTEAFF.

This clone was observed once. V and J are TRBV30 and TRBJ1-2, with D hard to call. Germline V gene lookup returns CDR1 GTSNPN and CDR2 SVGIG (reference sequence). The CDR3 has 11 amino acids. V lost 3 bases, J lost 6 bases, and 8 bases lay in between. The CDR3 protein is CAWRPRDGYTF. The CDR3 DNA reads as TGTGCCTGGAGGCCCCGAGATGGCTACACCTTC. Filled out from reference TRBV30 and TRBJ1-2, the complete variable domain reads SQTIHQWPATLVQPVGSPLSLECTVEGTSNPNLYWYRQAAGRGLQLLFYSVGIGQISSEVPQNLSASRPQDRQFILSSKKLLLSDSGFYLCAWRPRDGYTFGSGTRLTVV.

The chain links TRBV4-2 to TRBJ1-2, with no clear D. Trimming left V 0 bases short and J 8 bases short, with 19 bases between. The CDR3 totals 16 residues. Per germline, CDR1 LGHNA and CDR2 YNFKEQ. CDR3 bases: TGTGCCAGCAGCCAAGATAGTCAGCAGCCCCCGCGGGGCTACACCTTC. Translated: CASSQDSQQPPRGYTF.

This chain connects TRBV5-1 to TRBJ2-1; 9 bases agree with TRBD1. Germline assignment: CDR1 SGHRS and CDR2 YFSETQ. The CDR3 has 16 amino acids. The V segment lost 4 bases and the J segment 4 bases; nucleotides outside the gene matches: 9. The CDR3 reads CASSPDGTGTYNEQFF. The CDR3 nucleotides are TGCGCCAGCAGCCCTGATGGGACAGGGACTTACAATGAGCAGTTCTTC.

The rearrangement uses TRBV18 and TRBJ1-3; tentative D call: TRBD1 (5 bases). Germline V gene data show CDR1 as KGHSH and CDR2 as LQKENI. With 3 bases removed from V and 0 bases from J, the gap between germline ends came to 12 bases. CDR3 length: 16 amino acids. DNA of the CDR3: TGTGCCAGCTCACCCCTTGACAGTAGCTCTGGAAACACCATATATTTT. This sequence encodes CASSPLDSSSGNTIYF.